Listed below are T cell receptor beta chains from one sample, sequenced in a study of T cells after yellow fever vaccination. Via MiXCR, TCRdb re-called the 5' RACE reads, giving one row per CDR3 protein. The repertoire holds under 500,000 distinct CDR3 sequences, with 15% to 20% as singletons. This specimen was PBMCs, taken before the yellow fever booster vaccination. The source is a young man who received the YFV17D yellow fever vaccine. Both conserved end residues are part of each CDR3. D genes are given only for firm matches. A clone size is listed for some rows: how often the clone was seen (once, few, many), or a class if it is expanded.

TRBV2	TRBJ2-1	TRBD1	few	TGTGCCAGCGGGATCTTGGGACAGTACAATGAGCAGTTCTTC	CASGILGQYNEQFF
TRBV6-1	TRBJ2-6	TRBD1	few	TGTGCCAGCAGTGGGTACAGGGGGGTCTACTCTGGGGCCAACGTCCTGACTTTC	CASSGYRGVYSGANVLTF
TRBV20-1	TRBJ2-4	TRBD1	few	TGCAGTGCACCGGGGACAGGCAAAAACATTCAGTACTTC	CSAPGTGKNIQYF
TRBV28	TRBJ1-2	-	few	TGTGCCAGCAGAGGGACCCCCTATGGCTACACCTTC	CASRGTPYGYTF
TRBV12-3/TRBV12-4	TRBJ1-1	-	-	TGTGCCAGCAGTTTTTCAGGGGAGTACACTGAAGCTTTCTTT	CASSFSGEYTEAFF
TRBV20-1	TRBJ1-2	TRBD1	few	TGCAGTGTGCTAGGGGGCGTGGGCTACACCTTC	CSVLGGVGYTF
TRBV27	TRBJ1-2	TRBD1	-	TGTGCCAGCAGTTTCGGGTCCGCATGGGGGACAGGTCGGGACTATGGCTACACCTTC	CASSFGSAWGTGRDYGYTF
TRBV7-9	TRBJ2-1	-	-	TGTGCCAGCAGCTTCGGCCGGGGCAGGGGAGCCAATGAGCAGTTCTTC	CASSFGRGRGANEQFF
TRBV7-3	TRBJ2-1	-	few	TGTGCCAGCCGCATAGGCGGGGGACACTACAATGAGCAGTTCTTC	CASRIGGGHYNEQFF
TRBV5-1	TRBJ1-2	-	few	TGCGCCAGCAGCTTGATCGGGGAAGGGGTCTATGGCTACACCTTC	CASSLIGEGVYGYTF
TRBV7-2	TRBJ2-2	TRBD2	few	TGTGCCAGCAGCGGGGGAAGGGGAGGGGACCGGGAGCTGTTTTTT	CASSGGRGGDRELFF
TRBV5-6	TRBJ1-2	-	-	TGTGCCAGCAGTTTCGACAGCCAAGGAGGCTACACCTTC	CASSFDSQGGYTF
TRBV7-3	TRBJ1-1	-	-	TGTGCCAGCAGCCCCAAAAACGCAGGGAACACTGAAGCTTTCTTT	CASSPKNAGNTEAFF
TRBV27	TRBJ1-4	TRBD1	-	TGTGCCAGCAGCTTGACAGGGGGCCGCGGGGAAAAACTGTTTTTT	CASSLTGGRGEKLFF
TRBV7-9	TRBJ2-3	TRBD2	few	TGTGCCAGCACGCCTCCCGGGACTAGTGGATGGGAGGCGCAGTATTTT	CASTPPGTSGWEAQYF
TRBV12-3/TRBV12-4	TRBJ2-4	TRBD1	-	TGTGCCAGCAGTCCTAGGGGGCTAAACATTCAGTACTTC	CASSPRGLNIQYF
TRBV10-3	TRBJ2-4	-	-	TGTGCCATCAGTGAGAGGGGAGCTTTAGCCAAAAACATTCAGTACTTC	CAISERGALAKNIQYF
TRBV20-1	TRBJ2-1	TRBD2	-	TGCAGTGCTGGGACTAGCGGGGGTTTATTGGGCTACAATGAGCTGTTCTTC	CSAGTSGGLLGYNELFF
TRBV10-3	TRBJ2-3	TRBD2	-	TGTGCCATCAGTGAGTCGACTAGCGGGGGGGCAGATACGCAGTATTTT	CAISESTSGGADTQYF
TRBV7-8	TRBJ2-1	-	-	TGTGCCAGCAGGGAACAGACGAATGAGCAGTTCTTC	CASREQTNEQFF
TRBV12-3/TRBV12-4	TRBJ2-7	-	-	TGTGCCAGCACCGGGCCCGCCAGCTCCTACGAGCAGTACTTC	CASTGPASSYEQYF
TRBV5-1	TRBJ1-2	-	-	TGCGCCAGCAGCTTAGGACGGTATGGCTACACCTTC	CASSLGRYGYTF
TRBV15	TRBJ2-4	-	many	TGTGCCACCAGCAGAGTATCGGGGCTTAGGCACTTC	CATSRVSGLRHF
TRBV24-1	TRBJ2-3	-	-	TGTGCCACCAGTGGGAAGGGCAGAGATACGCAGTATTTT	CATSGKGRDTQYF
TRBV7-3	TRBJ2-3	-	few	TGTGCCAGCAGCTTGAGTTTTACTGGAGGGACAGATACGCAGTATTTT	CASSLSFTGGTDTQYF
TRBV29-1	TRBJ1-1	TRBD1	few	TGCAGCGCTGAAGGGACAGGGTTTTTGAACACTGAAGCTTTCTTT	CSAEGTGFLNTEAFF
TRBV27	TRBJ2-7	TRBD2	few	TGTGCCAGCAGTCCCGGGGTAGCGGGGGTCGAGCAGTACTTC	CASSPGVAGVEQYF
TRBV7-9	TRBJ1-2	-	-	TGTGCCAGCAGCTTAGCGCGGGGTGCCACCTATGGCTACACCTTC	CASSLARGATYGYTF
TRBV5-1	TRBJ1-1	-	-	TGCGCCAGCAGCGAACAATCGGACACTGAAGCTTTCTTT	CASSEQSDTEAFF
TRBV4-3	TRBJ2-3	-	few	TGCGCCAGCAGCCAAGAAGCGGCAGGCCTCACAGATACGCAGTATTTT	CASSQEAAGLTDTQYF
TRBV11-2	TRBJ2-1	TRBD1	few	TGTGCCAGCAGCCTAGACAGGGACGATGAGCAGTTCTTC	CASSLDRDDEQFF
TRBV6-4	TRBJ2-6	TRBD1	few	TGTGCCAGCAGTGAAACAGGGGGCGCTGGGGCCAACGTCCTGACTTTC	CASSETGGAGANVLTF
TRBV18	TRBJ2-2	-	many	TGTGCCAGCTCAGACACCGGGGAGCTGTTTTTT	CASSDTGELFF
TRBV27	TRBJ2-7	TRBD1	-	TGTGCCACCGGACAGGCCTACGAGCAGTACTTC	CATGQAYEQYF
TRBV7-6	TRBJ2-1	-	-	TGTGCCAGCAGCTGGACCGGGGGAGTTTACAATGAGCAGTTCTTC	CASSWTGGVYNEQFF
TRBV6-6	TRBJ2-7	-	many	TGTGCCAGCATTTCTTTCAACCGGGACGGCTACGAGCAGTACTTC	CASISFNRDGYEQYF